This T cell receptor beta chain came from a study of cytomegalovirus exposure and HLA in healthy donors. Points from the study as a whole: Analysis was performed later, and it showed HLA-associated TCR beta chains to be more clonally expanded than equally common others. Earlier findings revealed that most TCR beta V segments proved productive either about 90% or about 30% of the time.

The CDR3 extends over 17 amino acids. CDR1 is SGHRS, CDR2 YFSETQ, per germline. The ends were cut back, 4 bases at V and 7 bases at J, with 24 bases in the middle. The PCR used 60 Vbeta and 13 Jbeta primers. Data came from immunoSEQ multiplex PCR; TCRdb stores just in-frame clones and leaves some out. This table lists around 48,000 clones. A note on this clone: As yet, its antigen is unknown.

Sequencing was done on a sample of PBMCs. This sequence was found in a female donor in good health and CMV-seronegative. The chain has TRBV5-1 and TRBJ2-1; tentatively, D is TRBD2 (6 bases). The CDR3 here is CASSLHRTTLLGNEQFF. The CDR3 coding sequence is TGCGCCAGCAGCCTCCACCGGACTACCCTGTTGGGAAATGAGCAGTTCTTC.